The subject of this entry is one TCR beta chain. Its antigen is still unknown. TCRdb keeps only in-frame clones here, not all; method: immunoSEQ multiplex PCR. The table includes 180,000 or so clones, 85% to 90% detected once. The germline CDR1 and CDR2 sequences are MNHEY and SVGAGI. Trimming cost V 0 bases and J 2 bases; bases outside gene matches: 4. CDR3 length equals 15 residues. This sample stems from a study of T cell responses to AZD1222 COVID-19 vaccine. Study findings and constraints: The study found Spike-specific TCR breadth and depth rose after two AZD1222 doses. Spike was spanned by vaccine-associated CD4 TCRs, with dominance at 160-218 and 743-854. Unmutated variant regions reportedly attract nearly half of all spike-specific TCRs.

The source was peripheral blood, collected 28 days after the second dose of the MenACWY control vaccine. The receptor's source is an adult who received the MenACWY meningococcal vaccine as a control. The gene calls are TRBV6-5 and TRBJ2-7; TRBD1 agrees at 7 bases. For the CDR3, the DNA is TGTGCCAGCAGTTACTCGTTCCAGGGGGCCTACGAGCAGTACTTC. Encoded protein: CASSYSFQGAYEQYF.